This is a list of T cell receptor beta chains from one sample in a study of long-term antiretroviral therapy in people with HIV. Generated by immunoSEQ multiplex PCR, the TCRdb table keeps only in-frame clones and is missing some. The sample holds around 25,000 clones, 95% seen once. Here the sequenced sample was unsorted PBMCs, taken roughly 5.1 years after starting antiretroviral therapy. The receptors shown here come from a woman aged 50 to 65 with HIV. Both conserved end residues are part of each CDR3. A D gene is named only where the DNA matches it firmly. Rows may omit the clone size; those that give it use once, few, many or a size class.

clone size: once; D gene: NA; V gene: TRBV7-2; J gene: TRBJ2-7; CDR3 length: 15; CDR3 protein: CASTHLGGLLNEQYF; CDR3 DNA: TGTGCCAGCACCCACCTAGGGGGGCTCCTAAACGAGCAGTACTTC
clone size: NA; D gene: NA; V gene: TRBV28; J gene: TRBJ2-3; CDR3 length: 16; CDR3 protein: CASSLQTASSTDTQYF; CDR3 DNA: TGTGCCAGCAGTTTACAGACAGCTTCTAGCACAGATACGCAGTATTTT
clone size: NA; D gene: TRBD1; V gene: TRBV6-5; J gene: TRBJ2-7; CDR3 length: 14; CDR3 protein: CASSRDSLVDEQYF; CDR3 DNA: TGTGCCAGCAGCCGGGACAGCCTCGTGGACGAGCAGTACTTC
clone size: NA; D gene: NA; V gene: TRBV2; J gene: TRBJ1-4; CDR3 length: 14; CDR3 protein: CASSELDRNEKLFF; CDR3 DNA: TGTGCCAGCAGTGAATTAGACAGAAATGAAAAACTGTTTTTT
clone size: NA; D gene: NA; V gene: TRBV9; J gene: TRBJ2-5; CDR3 length: 12; CDR3 protein: CASSDQGFSQYF; CDR3 DNA: TGTGCCAGCAGCGACCAGGGTTTTTCCCAGTACTTC
clone size: NA; D gene: TRBD2; V gene: TRBV4-2; J gene: TRBJ2-7; CDR3 length: 15; CDR3 protein: CASSLQTSGRYEQYF; CDR3 DNA: TGTGCCAGCAGCCTCCAGACTAGCGGGAGATACGAGCAGTACTTC
clone size: NA; D gene: NA; V gene: TRBV28; J gene: TRBJ1-1; CDR3 length: 14; CDR3 protein: CASSFPGMNTEAFF; CDR3 DNA: TGTGCCAGCAGTTTTCCAGGGATGAACACTGAAGCTTTCTTT
clone size: once; D gene: TRBD1; V gene: TRBV28; J gene: TRBJ2-7; CDR3 length: 14; CDR3 protein: CAITPGQGYYEQYF; CDR3 DNA: TGTGCCATCACTCCGGGACAGGGTTACTACGAGCAGTACTTC
clone size: NA; D gene: TRBD1; V gene: TRBV28; J gene: TRBJ2-3; CDR3 length: 14; CDR3 protein: CASSLEGGSSTQYF; CDR3 DNA: TGTGCCAGCAGTTTGGAAGGGGGCAGTTCGACGCAGTATTTT
clone size: NA; D gene: NA; V gene: TRBV6-5; J gene: TRBJ2-4; CDR3 length: 15; CDR3 protein: CASSAGRGTQNIQYF; CDR3 DNA: TGTGCCAGCAGTGCCGGTCGGGGGACCCAAAACATTCAGTACTTC
clone size: NA; D gene: TRBD2; V gene: TRBV5-1; J gene: TRBJ2-1; CDR3 length: 14; CDR3 protein: CASHSGSSYNEQFF; CDR3 DNA: TGCGCCAGCCATAGCGGGAGCTCCTACAATGAGCAGTTCTTC
clone size: NA; D gene: NA; V gene: TRBV6-6; J gene: TRBJ1-1; CDR3 length: 12; CDR3 protein: CATLETGREAFF; CDR3 DNA: TGTGCCACCCTGGAGACAGGAAGAGAAGCTTTCTTT
clone size: NA; D gene: NA; V gene: TRBV27; J gene: TRBJ1-2; CDR3 length: 14; CDR3 protein: CASRPTGSNYGYTF; CDR3 DNA: TGTGCCAGCCGGCCCACAGGATCCAACTATGGCTACACCTTC
clone size: NA; D gene: TRBD2; V gene: TRBV6-1; J gene: TRBJ2-7; CDR3 length: 15; CDR3 protein: CASSEESWEGYEQYF; CDR3 DNA: TGTGCCAGCAGTGAAGAGTCGTGGGAGGGTTACGAGCAGTACTTC
clone size: once; D gene: NA; V gene: TRBV6-5; J gene: TRBJ1-2; CDR3 length: 13; CDR3 protein: CASSPVSVYGYTF; CDR3 DNA: TGTGCCAGCAGCCCCGTGTCTGTCTATGGCTACACCTTC
clone size: once; D gene: TRBD2; V gene: TRBV27; J gene: TRBJ2-7; CDR3 length: 15; CDR3 protein: CASSPVAGDFYEQYF; CDR3 DNA: TGTGCCAGCAGTCCCGTAGCGGGAGATTTTTACGAGCAGTACTTC
clone size: NA; D gene: NA; V gene: TRBV5-1; J gene: TRBJ2-1; CDR3 length: 11; CDR3 protein: CASSSYNEQFF; CDR3 DNA: TGCGCCAGCAGCTCCTACAATGAGCAGTTCTTC
clone size: NA; D gene: NA; V gene: TRBV10-1; J gene: TRBJ2-7; CDR3 length: 13; CDR3 protein: CASRNRVTYEQYF; CDR3 DNA: TGCGCCAGCCGAAACAGGGTAACCTACGAGCAGTACTTC
clone size: NA; D gene: TRBD2; V gene: TRBV4-2; J gene: TRBJ2-1; CDR3 length: 20; CDR3 protein: CASSQDRLAGVGSSYNEQFF; CDR3 DNA: TGTGCCAGCAGCCAAGATAGGCTAGCGGGAGTGGGGAGCTCCTACAATGAGCAGTTCTTC
clone size: NA; D gene: NA; V gene: TRBV6-5; J gene: TRBJ2-5; CDR3 length: 14; CDR3 protein: CASSRTLIQETQYF; CDR3 DNA: TGTGCCAGCAGTAGGACTTTGATACAAGAGACCCAGTACTTC
clone size: NA; D gene: TRBD2; V gene: TRBV5-1; J gene: TRBJ2-2; CDR3 length: 16; CDR3 protein: CASTPGAGVGTGELFF; CDR3 DNA: TGCGCCAGCACCCCCGGAGCGGGAGTGGGCACCGGGGAGCTGTTTTTT
clone size: NA; D gene: TRBD1; V gene: TRBV6-6; J gene: TRBJ1-1; CDR3 length: 15; CDR3 protein: CASSRWDRGSTEAFF; CDR3 DNA: TGTGCCAGCAGTAGATGGGACAGGGGATCTACTGAAGCTTTCTTT
clone size: NA; D gene: NA; V gene: TRBV6-6; J gene: TRBJ2-5; CDR3 length: 16; CDR3 protein: CASSYSGGTSQETQYF; CDR3 DNA: TGTGCCAGCAGTTACTCAGGAGGGACATCCCAAGAGACCCAGTACTTC
clone size: NA; D gene: NA; V gene: TRBV30; J gene: TRBJ1-1; CDR3 length: 12; CDR3 protein: CAWSYANTEAFF; CDR3 DNA: TGTGCCTGGAGTTATGCGAACACTGAAGCTTTCTTT
clone size: NA; D gene: TRBD2; V gene: TRBV6-5; J gene: TRBJ2-7; CDR3 length: 14; CDR3 protein: CASSYLGGSYEQYF; CDR3 DNA: TGTGCCAGCAGTTATCTGGGGGGGAGCTACGAGCAGTACTTC
clone size: NA; D gene: NA; V gene: TRBV12-5; J gene: TRBJ2-7; CDR3 length: 13; CDR3 protein: CASAPGGGPEQYF; CDR3 DNA: TGTGCTAGTGCCCCAGGAGGGGGGCCGGAGCAGTACTTC
clone size: NA; D gene: NA; V gene: TRBV27; J gene: TRBJ2-3; CDR3 length: 14; CDR3 protein: CASSLGQGTDTQYF; CDR3 DNA: TGTGCCAGCAGTTTGGGGCAGGGCACAGATACGCAGTATTTT
clone size: NA; D gene: NA; V gene: TRBV11-1; J gene: TRBJ1-3; CDR3 length: 18; CDR3 protein: CASSLSFSGTASGNTIYF; CDR3 DNA: TGTGCCAGCAGCTTAAGTTTTTCTGGGACGGCCTCTGGAAACACCATATATTTT
clone size: NA; D gene: NA; V gene: TRBV7-2; J gene: TRBJ2-3; CDR3 length: 12; CDR3 protein: CASSRYTDTQYF; CDR3 DNA: TGTGCCAGCAGCCGGTACACAGATACGCAGTATTTT
clone size: NA; D gene: TRBD1; V gene: TRBV6-5; J gene: TRBJ1-2; CDR3 length: 13; CDR3 protein: CASSTTGSYGYTF; CDR3 DNA: TGTGCCAGCAGCACGACAGGGTCCTATGGCTACACCTTC
clone size: NA; D gene: TRBD1; V gene: TRBV11-3; J gene: TRBJ2-2; CDR3 length: 13; CDR3 protein: CASSAGGSGELFF; CDR3 DNA: TGTGCCAGCAGCGCAGGGGGTTCCGGGGAGCTGTTTTTT
clone size: NA; D gene: TRBD1; V gene: TRBV11-1; J gene: TRBJ2-3; CDR3 length: 14; CDR3 protein: CASSVGTGEDTQYF; CDR3 DNA: TGTGCCAGCAGCGTAGGGACAGGGGAAGATACGCAGTATTTT
clone size: NA; D gene: NA; V gene: TRBV27; J gene: TRBJ2-1; CDR3 length: 12; CDR3 protein: CASSRTVSEQFF; CDR3 DNA: TGTGCCAGCAGTAGGACGGTCAGTGAGCAGTTCTTC
clone size: NA; D gene: TRBD1; V gene: TRBV5-1; J gene: TRBJ1-1; CDR3 length: 14; CDR3 protein: CASGTGTDNTEAFF; CDR3 DNA: TGCGCCAGTGGGACAGGGACCGATAACACTGAAGCTTTCTTT
clone size: NA; D gene: NA; V gene: TRBV9; J gene: TRBJ1-2; CDR3 length: 13; CDR3 protein: CASSVGQDYGYTF; CDR3 DNA: TGTGCCAGCAGCGTAGGGCAGGACTATGGCTACACCTTC
clone size: once; D gene: NA; V gene: TRBV5-8; J gene: TRBJ2-2; CDR3 length: 16; CDR3 protein: CASSLGPAEYTGELFF; CDR3 DNA: TGTGCCAGCAGCTTGGGGCCAGCGGAGTACACCGGGGAGCTGTTTTTT
clone size: NA; D gene: NA; V gene: TRBV28; J gene: TRBJ2-7; CDR3 length: 14; CDR3 protein: CASSLLGGRNEQYF; CDR3 DNA: TGTGCCAGCAGTTTACTAGGGGGTAGGAACGAGCAGTACTTC
clone size: few; D gene: NA; V gene: TRBV9; J gene: TRBJ2-3; CDR3 length: 17; CDR3 protein: CASSSEGGDPGTDTQYF; CDR3 DNA: TGTGCCAGCAGCTCAGAGGGAGGCGACCCAGGCACAGATACGCAGTATTTT
clone size: NA; D gene: TRBD2; V gene: TRBV4-2; J gene: TRBJ2-2; CDR3 length: 17; CDR3 protein: CASSQFTSGRGTGELFF; CDR3 DNA: TGTGCCAGCAGCCAATTTACTAGCGGGAGAGGCACCGGGGAGCTGTTTTTT
clone size: NA; D gene: NA; V gene: TRBV28; J gene: TRBJ2-2; CDR3 length: 13; CDR3 protein: CASRVANTGELFF; CDR3 DNA: TGTGCCAGCAGGGTAGCGAACACCGGGGAGCTGTTTTTT
clone size: NA; D gene: TRBD1; V gene: TRBV29-1; J gene: TRBJ2-5; CDR3 length: 12; CDR3 protein: CSVDRDSTTQYF; CDR3 DNA: TGCAGCGTTGATAGGGACAGCACGACCCAGTACTTC
clone size: NA; D gene: NA; V gene: TRBV20-1; J gene: TRBJ2-3; CDR3 length: 11; CDR3 protein: CSASPGNAQYF; CDR3 DNA: TGCAGTGCTAGCCCAGGGAATGCGCAGTATTTT